This T cell receptor (beta chain) emerged from a study of tumor-infiltrating lymphocytes in primary liver carcinoma. Both RNA and DNA were isolated together from roughly 20-30 mg of bulk tissue that had not been sorted. The germline gives CDR1 MNHEY, CDR2 SVGAGI. The CDR3 totals 12 residues. Worth noting for this clonotype: Its antigen is not known. Its ends do not fully match the called genes, so a read error is possible.

Study results and limitations: Paired tumor-adjacent and tumor-blood samples overlapped less than tumor region pairs did. Merely some 7.5-25% of top clones spanned all five tumor regions.

Total RNA amounting to 500 ng was the source from which TCR beta cDNA was made with a constant-region primer. TCR beta libraries came from three nested multiplex PCR rounds using slightly modified ARM-PCR. Investigators reported that the first two PCR rounds, at 10 cycles each, used TRBV1-TRBV30 forward primers with a C-beta reverse primer. MiXCR was run by TCRdb on the multiplex PCR reads, yielding one entry per CDR3 protein. The repertoire holds 100,000 to 120,000 distinct CDR3 sequences, with roughly 80% as singletons. The source is a man aged 35 to 55 with primary liver carcinoma and hepatitis B virus infection. This sequence joins TRBV6-5 and TRBJ2-1, with TRBD1 matching 8 bases. Sequenced material: liver tumor tissue from sampling region 3. Subset specified: tumor region T3, left-lateral pole. The CDR3 DNA reads as TGTGCCAGCAGACAGGGGGGTAATGAGCCGTTCTTC. It encodes CASRQGGNEPFF.